This TCR beta chain was profiled in a study of sequential checkpoint blockade in melanoma. This CDR3 spans 15 amino acids. The V gene lost 5 bases and the J gene lost 4 bases, with 20 bases spanning the gap. The germline CDR1 and CDR2 sequences are SQVTM and ANQGSEA. Documented treatment: randomized to nivolumab then ipilimumab (arm A) or the reverse (arm B). The method was immunoSEQ multiplex PCR; TCRdb's version includes in-frame clones alone and lacks a portion of them. The sample consists of about 7,700 clones, about 60% of them appearing once. This clonotype was obtained from a human donor with melanoma. This chain joins TRBV29-1 and TRBJ1-2; no firm D call. This material consisted of CD8+ T cells sorted from blood (inferred from file names), taken from a patient given nivolumab and ipilimumab in sequence. The CDR3 DNA follows: TGCAGCGTTCTTCAGCAACAACCGGAGATCTATGGCTACACCTTC. This encodes CSVLQQQPEIYGYTF.